Listed below are T cell receptor beta chains from one sample, sequenced in a study of cytomegalovirus exposure and HLA in healthy donors. Repertoires were generated with immunoSEQ multiplex PCR, while TCRdb's copy carries only in-frame clones and drops some. The sample gives fewer than 200,000 clones, roughly 75% of which show up once; 1.3% to 1.5% is in the top ten. Sequencing was carried out using PBMCs. The receptors stem from a man aged 18 to 29 in good health and CMV-seronegative. Each CDR3 is given with its conserved first and last residue. Fields, in order: CDR3 length, J gene, clone size, V gene, D gene, CDR3 DNA, CDR3 protein. A D gene is named only where the DNA matches it firmly. Some rows mark clone size as missing; the rest say once, few, many or name a class of expanded clone.

20 | TRBJ2-1 | NA | TRBV10-3 | TRBD2 | TGTGCCATCAGTGCCTTGGGGACTAGCGGGAGAACGACCTCCTACAATGAGCAGTTCTTC | CAISALGTSGRTTSYNEQFF
15 | TRBJ2-1 | NA | TRBV5-4 | TRBD1 | TGTGCCAGCAGCTGGGGACAGGGGGCCTACAATGAGCAGTTCTTC | CASSWGQGAYNEQFF
13 | TRBJ1-4 | once | TRBV6-1 | NA | TGTGCCAGTGAGTTTAGGGAGGTTTCAGGGCTGTTTTTT | CASEFREVSGLFF
15 | TRBJ1-4 | once | TRBV11-2 | NA | TGTGCCAGCAGCTTAGGTCAGACAACTAATGAAAAACTGTTTTTT | CASSLGQTTNEKLFF
16 | TRBJ2-1 | NA | TRBV27 | NA | TGTGCCAGCAGCCCAACCTCTAAAGTTAGATACAATGAGCAGTTCTTC | CASSPTSKVRYNEQFF
14 | TRBJ2-2 | NA | TRBV6-5 | NA | TGTGCCAGCAGTCCAGGGCTGGCTACCGGGGAGCTGTTTTTT | CASSPGLATGELFF
13 | TRBJ2-7 | few | TRBV5-4 | TRBD2 | TGTGCCAGCAGCCCGGGACTAGCCTACGAGCAGTACTTC | CASSPGLAYEQYF
12 | TRBJ2-2 | NA | TRBV11-3 | NA | TGTGCCAGCAGCTTAGTTGGCAGGGAGGTGTTTTTT | CASSLVGREVFF
11 | TRBJ2-1 | NA | TRBV20-1 | NA | TGCAGTGCTAGTCTCGGGTATGAGCAGTTCTTC | CSASLGYEQFF
15 | TRBJ1-2 | NA | TRBV7-2 | NA | TGTGCCAGCAGCTTAGGATTCGGATACAGCTATGGCTACACCTTC | CASSLGFGYSYGYTF
13 | TRBJ1-4 | NA | TRBV11-2 | TRBD1 | TGTGCCAGCAGCTTAGAACAGGGGGAAAAACTGTTTTTT | CASSLEQGEKLFF
13 | TRBJ2-7 | NA | TRBV27 | TRBD2 | TGTGCCAGCAGTTTGGTAGCGGGAGGGAAGCAGTACTTC | CASSLVAGGKQYF
15 | TRBJ1-3 | NA | TRBV4-3 | TRBD1 | TGCGCCAGCAGCCGAAGCAGGGGGTCTGGAAACACCATATATTTT | CASSRSRGSGNTIYF
15 | TRBJ2-7 | NA | TRBV7-2 | TRBD1 | TGTGCCAGCAGGACCCCCGGGACAGGCTTCTACGAGCAGTACTTC | CASRTPGTGFYEQYF
18 | TRBJ1-5 | NA | TRBV5-3 | NA | TGTGCCAGAAGACCCCGCCGACCAGGGATATTTAGCAATCAGCCCCAGCATTTT | CARRPRRPGIFSNQPQHF
15 | TRBJ2-1 | NA | TRBV30 | NA | TGTGCCTGGGGGGGGTCGGTAGCGCGCCTCAATGAGCAGTTCTTC | CAWGGSVARLNEQFF
15 | TRBJ1-5 | NA | TRBV7-6 | NA | TGTGCCAGCAGCCTAACCGGGGGCGGGGGGCAGCCCCAGCATTTT | CASSLTGGGGQPQHF
16 | TRBJ2-1 | NA | TRBV5-1 | NA | TGCGCCAGCAGCCAGGAGGGGAGCGGCTCCTACAATGAGCAGTTCTTC | CASSQEGSGSYNEQFF
16 | TRBJ2-3 | NA | TRBV19 | TRBD2 | TGTGCCAGTAGCCCCGCAGGGGCGGGAGGAATTGATACGCAGTATTTT | CASSPAGAGGIDTQYF
14 | TRBJ1-4 | NA | TRBV6-5 | NA | TGTGCCAGCAGTCTCCAGGGAAGGGATGAAAAACTGTTTTTT | CASSLQGRDEKLFF
13 | TRBJ2-7 | once | TRBV7-9 | NA | TGTGCCAGCAGCTTACCAGGTACCTACGAGCAGTACTTC | CASSLPGTYEQYF
13 | TRBJ2-7 | NA | TRBV27 | TRBD2 | TGTGCCAGCAGTGCGACTAGCGTCTACGAGCAGTACTTC | CASSATSVYEQYF
15 | TRBJ1-2 | once | TRBV5-5 | NA | TGTGCCAGCAGCTTGGCCGGAGGCAGGCACTATGGCTACACCTTC | CASSLAGGRHYGYTF
16 | TRBJ2-3 | NA | TRBV6-1 | TRBD2 | TGTGCCAGCAGTGGACTAGCGGGAGGGTGGACAGATACGCAGTATTTT | CASSGLAGGWTDTQYF
13 | TRBJ1-1 | NA | TRBV5-1 | NA | TGCGCCAGCAGCTTGGAGGGGCAAGCTGAAGCTTTCTTT | CASSLEGQAEAFF
17 | TRBJ2-3 | NA | TRBV4-1 | TRBD2 | TGCGCCAGCAGCCAAGACCGGACTAGCGGGAGGGGAGATACGCAGTATTTT | CASSQDRTSGRGDTQYF
14 | TRBJ2-1 | NA | TRBV29-1 | NA | TGCAGCGTTGAAGGTCAGGGGATCGCAGGGGAGCAGTTCTTC | CSVEGQGIAGEQFF
15 | TRBJ2-5 | NA | TRBV6-5 | TRBD1 | TGTGCCAGCAGTTGGGGGGACAGGGAGGATGGGACCCAGTACTTC | CASSWGDREDGTQYF
16 | TRBJ2-3 | NA | TRBV4-1 | TRBD2 | TGCGCCAGCAGCCAAGAGGGCGGGAGGGACACAGATACGCAGTATTTT | CASSQEGGRDTDTQYF
15 | TRBJ2-1 | few | TRBV27 | TRBD2 | TGTGCCAGCAGTTTACCCGGGAGGTGGAACAATGAGCAGTTCTTC | CASSLPGRWNNEQFF
15 | TRBJ2-7 | NA | TRBV4-3 | TRBD2 | TGCGCCAGCAGCCAAGCGCTAGCGGGCCAGTACGAGCAGTACTTC | CASSQALAGQYEQYF
17 | TRBJ2-4 | NA | TRBV7-2 | TRBD2 | TGTGCCAGCAGCTTAGGGGGGACTAGCGGGAGAGGACACATTCAGTACTTC | CASSLGGTSGRGHIQYF
14 | TRBJ2-7 | NA | TRBV7-8 | NA | TGTGCCAGCAGCTTAAACAGGGCGTCGTACGAGCAGTACTTC | CASSLNRASYEQYF
16 | TRBJ2-5 | NA | TRBV18 | TRBD1 | TGTGCCAGCTCACCCCTTCAGACAGGGGACCAAGAGACCCAGTACTTC | CASSPLQTGDQETQYF
14 | TRBJ2-7 | NA | TRBV12-5 | TRBD1 | TGTGCTAGTGGTTGGGACAGTCGAGGCTACGAGCAGTACTTC | CASGWDSRGYEQYF